The subject of this entry is one T cell receptor (beta chain). This CDR3 is 14 amino acids long. CDR1 is SGHTA, CDR2 FQGNSA, per germline. V was pared by 5 bases and J by 1 base, with 11 bases between. Authors' data handling: Amplification with reference gene primers provided the estimates of nucleated cell counts. Sequencing used immunoSEQ multiplex PCR; TCRdb keeps in-frame clones, though not all of them. V and J calls and clone size come straight from that table; D and trimming were deduced from the DNA. The sample holds 35,000 to 45,000 clones, roughly 82% seen once. The sample originates from a study of blood T cell repertoires in COVID-19. Study background: Acute-phase and convalescent COVID-19 samples originated in the United States, Italy and Spain. Sources were T cells, B-cell-depleted T cells, or PBMCs; the material itself was cDNA or gDNA.

The TCR comes from a human donor in a cohort sampled during active COVID-19. Sequencing input: peripheral blood. The chain uses TRBV7-2 and TRBJ1-1; a possible D gene is TRBD1 (6 bases). CDR3 sequence (DNA): TGTGCCAGCAGCGAAGGGGGGGGGAACACTGAAGCTTTCTTT. Encoded protein: CASSEGGGNTEAFF.